The rows below give T cell receptor beta chains drawn from one sample of a study of T cells in Graves' hyperthyroidism and ophthalmopathy. One entry per CDR3 protein results from TCRdb running MiXCR on the multiplex PCR reads. The sample carries around 700,000 distinct CDR3 sequences, roughly a sixth recorded once. Sequenced material: blood. The source of these receptors is a woman aged 45-59 years with Graves' hyperthyroidism that later progressed to Graves' ophthalmopathy. CDR3s include the opening cysteine and the closing phenylalanine or tryptophan. D genes are given only for firm matches. Some rows have no size entry. The others give once, few or many, or a class for an expanded clone.

J gene	V gene	clone size	D gene	CDR3 protein	CDR3 DNA
TRBJ2-3	TRBV5-1	many	TRBD2	CASSQRLAGGATSTDTQYF	TGCGCCAGCAGCCAGAGACTAGCGGGGGGTGCCACTAGCACAGATACGCAGTATTTT
TRBJ2-3	TRBV27	many	NA	CASRFGGAVDTQYF	TGTGCCAGCAGATTTGGCGGGGCGGTAGATACGCAGTATTTT
TRBJ1-5	TRBV30	NA	NA	CAWSVAGGGNQPQHF	TGTGCCTGGAGTGTAGCAGGTGGTGGCAATCAGCCCCAGCATTTT
TRBJ2-1	TRBV7-2	NA	NA	CASSSVAVSYNEQFF	TGTGCCAGCAGCTCCGTAGCAGTATCCTACAATGAGCAGTTCTTC
TRBJ2-2	TRBV19	NA	NA	CASSIEVGGRPNTGELFF	TGTGCCAGTAGTATAGAAGTCGGGGGCCGACCGAACACCGGGGAGCTGTTTTTT
TRBJ1-6	TRBV6-2/TRBV6-3	few	NA	CASTGVYNSPLHF	TGTGCCAGCACAGGGGTATACAATTCACCCCTCCACTTT
TRBJ1-4	TRBV27	NA	NA	CASSAYSFATNEKLFF	TGTGCCAGCAGTGCGTACAGCTTTGCAACTAATGAAAAACTGTTTTTT
TRBJ1-1	TRBV14	few	NA	CASSQTQTVTEAFF	TGTGCCAGCAGCCAAACCCAGACTGTGACTGAAGCTTTCTTT
TRBJ1-2	TRBV7-9	NA	TRBD1	CASSSMTGPGFGYGYTF	TGTGCCAGCAGTTCCATGACAGGGCCCGGGTTTGGCTATGGCTACACCTTC
TRBJ2-1	TRBV27	few	NA	CASSSRGPYNEQFF	TGTGCCAGCAGTTCGCGGGGACCTTACAATGAGCAGTTCTTC
TRBJ1-6	TRBV12-3/TRBV12-4	many	NA	CASSSGRNSPLHF	TGTGCCAGCAGCTCAGGTCGAAATTCACCCCTCCACTTT
TRBJ2-5	TRBV3-1	many	TRBD1	CASSPVSGQGEETQYF	TGTGCCAGCAGCCCAGTGTCCGGACAGGGCGAAGAGACCCAGTACTTC
TRBJ2-7	TRBV7-8	many	TRBD2	CASSLRVAGGYEQYF	TGTGCCAGCAGCTTAAGGGTAGCGGGAGGATACGAGCAGTACTTC
TRBJ2-1	TRBV7-6	few	NA	CASREMGGAAYNEQFF	TGTGCCAGCAGAGAAATGGGGGGGGCGGCCTACAATGAGCAGTTCTTC
TRBJ2-3	TRBV20-1	few	TRBD2	CSVRTSGVADTQYF	TGCAGTGTTAGGACTAGCGGGGTGGCAGATACGCAGTATTTT
TRBJ1-3	TRBV27	NA	TRBD1	CASRSGGAGNTIYF	TGTGCCAGCAGGTCAGGGGGCGCTGGAAACACCATATATTTT
TRBJ2-1	TRBV5-1	NA	TRBD1	CASRWTGGPEQFF	TGCGCCAGCAGATGGACAGGGGGACCTGAGCAGTTCTTC
TRBJ2-1	TRBV7-3	many	TRBD1	CASSPTTGRGQFF	TGTGCCAGCAGCCCGACGACAGGGCGAGGGCAGTTCTTC
TRBJ1-1	TRBV12-3/TRBV12-4	many	TRBD1	CASSLRTGGIGEAFF	TGTGCCAGCAGTTTAAGGACAGGGGGGATTGGTGAAGCTTTCTTT
TRBJ2-5	TRBV2	many	NA	CATRGPGETQYF	TGTGCCACCCGGGGGCCGGGAGAGACCCAGTACTTC
TRBJ2-7	TRBV6-2/TRBV6-3	NA	NA	CASSYRSVYEQYF	TGTGCCAGCAGTTACAGAAGTGTCTACGAGCAGTACTTC
TRBJ2-3	TRBV3-1	many	NA	CASSGGLTDTQYF	TGTGCCAGCAGCGGGGGTCTCACAGATACGCAGTATTTT
TRBJ1-2	TRBV6-1	NA	NA	CASSPPRDRANYGYTF	TGTGCCAGCAGTCCCCCGAGGGACCGAGCTAACTATGGCTACACCTTC
TRBJ1-1	TRBV13	NA	TRBD1	CASTLVGTGVRWTTEAFF	TGTGCCAGCACCTTAGTCGGGACAGGGGTTCGCTGGACCACTGAAGCTTTCTTT
TRBJ2-7	TRBV12-3/TRBV12-4	NA	TRBD1	CASTPLDRGYEQYF	TGTGCCAGCACCCCGTTGGACAGGGGTTACGAGCAGTACTTC
TRBJ1-6	TRBV15	NA	NA	CATTQKPGASLSPLHF	TGTGCCACCACCCAGAAACCTGGGGCTAGTCTGTCACCCCTCCACTTT
TRBJ1-1	TRBV7-9	few	NA	CAILGGSAEAFF	TGTGCCATCCTAGGGGGTTCAGCTGAAGCTTTCTTT
TRBJ1-2	TRBV6-1	many	TRBD1	CASSEALEQGSYGYTF	TGTGCCAGCAGTGAAGCCCTAGAACAGGGGTCCTATGGCTACACCTTC
TRBJ1-1	TRBV29-1	NA	NA	CSVVIGTEAFF	TGCAGCGTTGTTATCGGAACGGAAGCTTTCTTT
TRBJ1-1	TRBV20-1	NA	TRBD1	CSDFLATGAFEAFF	TGCAGTGATTTCCTTGCGACAGGGGCCTTCGAAGCTTTCTTT
TRBJ1-5	TRBV2	many	NA	CASREVVVGNQPQHF	TGTGCCAGCAGGGAGGTGGTGGTAGGAAATCAGCCCCAGCATTTT
TRBJ1-2	TRBV20-1	many	TRBD1	CSASQGAKNYGYTF	TGCAGTGCCTCACAGGGGGCGAAGAACTATGGCTACACCTTC
TRBJ1-3	TRBV18	many	NA	CASSRSPGIYGNTIYF	TGTGCCAGCTCCCGATCCCCAGGGATTTATGGAAACACCATATATTTT
TRBJ1-2	TRBV6-1	NA	TRBD1	CAGASEGQFYGYTF	TGTGCCGGCGCCTCCGAGGGACAGTTCTATGGCTACACCTTC
TRBJ1-2	TRBV7-6	NA	NA	CASSLMNQWSFYGYTF	TGTGCCAGCAGCTTAATGAATCAATGGAGTTTCTATGGCTACACCTTC
TRBJ1-2	TRBV5-6	NA	NA	CASSLIALYGYTF	TGTGCCAGCAGCTTGATTGCCTTATATGGCTACACCTTC
TRBJ2-6	TRBV5-1	few	NA	CASSLRGGALAGANVLTF	TGCGCCAGCAGCTTGAGGGGGGGCGCCTTAGCTGGGGCCAACGTCCTGACTTTC
TRBJ1-1	TRBV18	many	NA	CASSPPNRVGNTEAFF	TGTGCCAGCTCACCACCGAACAGGGTGGGGAACACTGAAGCTTTCTTT
TRBJ1-1	TRBV19	NA	TRBD1	CASSKPGQGWTEAFF	TGTGCCAGTAGTAAACCGGGACAGGGTTGGACTGAAGCTTTCTTT
TRBJ2-5	TRBV27	few	TRBD2	CASSKLAGEIETQYF	TGTGCCAGCAGTAAACTAGCGGGGGAGATAGAGACCCAGTACTTC
TRBJ2-3	TRBV7-9	many	TRBD2	CASRPPSGGADTQYF	TGTGCCAGCAGGCCACCTAGCGGGGGAGCAGATACGCAGTATTTT
TRBJ2-3	TRBV3-1	many	NA	CASSQARPDDTQYF	TGTGCCAGCAGCCAAGCCCGACCCGACGATACGCAGTATTTT
TRBJ2-7	TRBV30	many	TRBD2	CAWSVALRGAYEQYF	TGTGCCTGGAGTGTAGCTTTGCGGGGGGCCTACGAGCAGTACTTC
TRBJ2-2	TRBV5-1	many	NA	CASSQTPTGELFF	TGCGCCAGCAGCCAGACTCCCACCGGGGAGCTGTTTTTT
TRBJ1-2	TRBV20-1	many	NA	CSAGGRGGGYTF	TGCAGTGCTGGCGGCAGGGGAGGCGGCTACACCTTC
TRBJ1-2	TRBV4-1	NA	TRBD1	CASSQERTGGTSYGYTF	TGCGCCAGCAGCCAAGAGCGGACAGGGGGTACGAGCTATGGCTACACCTTC
TRBJ1-2	TRBV20-1	many	NA	CSARDLGDYYGYTF	TGCAGTGCTAGAGATTTGGGAGACTACTATGGCTACACCTTC
TRBJ2-1	TRBV15	few	NA	CATSRGVGDSTRNEQFF	TGTGCCACCAGCAGGGGGGTCGGGGACTCAACAAGGAATGAGCAGTTCTTC
TRBJ1-1	TRBV10-3	NA	NA	CAIRGGGHSEAFF	TGTGCCATCAGGGGGGGGGGACACTCCGAAGCTTTCTTT
TRBJ2-1	TRBV27	NA	NA	CASSFGQNHEQFF	TGTGCCAGCAGTTTTGGACAAAACCATGAGCAGTTCTTC
TRBJ2-5	TRBV5-1	few	TRBD2	CASSVSGGLIETQYF	TGCGCCAGCAGCGTGAGCGGGGGCCTCATAGAGACCCAGTACTTC
TRBJ1-5	TRBV20-1	NA	TRBD1	CSAMAGTGGRIAAPQHF	TGCAGTGCTATGGCCGGGACAGGGGGCAGGATTGCTGCGCCCCAGCATTTT